The subject of this entry is one T cell receptor beta chain. At one of its ends the junction is not consistent with the germline gene, which may arise from a read error. The data were taken from a study of shared clonotypes between healthy human individuals. The wider study: Each donor contributed plates that comprised three CD4 naive, three CD4 memory, two CD8 naive and one CD8 memory.

The table came from immunoSEQ multiplex PCR; TCRdb's copy has only in-frame clones and leaves some out. Of some 900,000 clones in the sample, 60% to 85% were seen once. Germline CDR1 reads SSHAT; CDR2 reads FNYEAQ (reference sequence). This CDR3 contains 14 residues. The genes are TRBV7-7 and TRBJ2-3, with no clear D. Specimen: memory CD4+ T cells sorted from blood. This sample's subset: CD45RA-negative fraction. The clonotype comes from a man younger than 35 in good health. CDR3 coding DNA: TGTGCTAGCAGCTTATCTCTCCCCACAGATACGCAGTATTTT. Its protein is CASSLSLPTDTQYF.